A single sample is the source of the 7 T cell receptor beta chains below, sequenced in a study of identical twins (dated by TCRdb to between 2015 and 2016). To prepare the library, 5' RACE was applied. TCRdb names Illumina HiSeq 2000 as the instrument used. The raw public reads went through TCRdb reprocessing: fastp at Q25, MiXCR clone calling, in-frame beta chains kept. Rows matching on CDR3 protein sequence are summarized as one entry with the most common DNA and genes. The sample records roughly 720,000 distinct CDR3 sequences, around a sixth of which are singletons. Under 15% of the sample belongs to the ten largest clones. These records were also assigned to another study, of T cells expressing NK-cell markers.

The sequenced material came from PBMCs. All receptors come from a woman between 18 and 30 years old in good health.

This clonotype was picked up a small number of times. The rearrangement links TRBV5-1 to TRBJ2-1; possibly TRBD1 for D (5 bases). Germline values: CDR1 SGHRS, CDR2 YFSETQ. The CDR3 sequence is 13 residues long. V lost 5 bases and J 8 bases, leaving 14 bases between the germline ends. The CDR3 loop reads CASSLGGADEQFF. In DNA form, the CDR3 reads TGCGCCAGCAGTTTAGGTGGGGCGGATGAGCAGTTCTTC.

This chain joins TRBV6-1 and TRBJ2-5; 10 bases map to TRBD1. Germline CDR1 reads MNHNS; CDR2 reads SASEGT. CDR3 length equals 18 residues. V gave up 0 bases and J gave up 1 base; unmatched junction bases: 8. The CDR3 DNA reads TGTGCCAGCAGTGAAGCCCCTCCCGGGACAGGGGTCCAAGAGACCCAGTACTTC. Translation gives CASSEAPPGTGVQETQYF.

The chain is built from TRBV12-3 or TRBV12-4 and TRBJ1-4, with no clear D. The CDR3 sequence is 14 residues long. Trimming took off 4 bases at V and 2 bases at J, with 8 bases between the two ends. The DNA for the CDR3 is TGTGCCAGCAGTTCCGGGTTTACTAATGAAAAACTGTTTTTT. Protein product: CASSSGFTNEKLFF.

The rearrangement joins TRBV5-1 to TRBJ2-1; D possibly uses TRBD1 or TRBD2 (5 bases each). Trimming left V 4 bases short and J 0 bases short, with 17 bases between. This CDR3 comprises 17 residues. The germline CDR1 and CDR2 sequences are SGHRS and YFSETQ. The CDR3 here is CASSEGRGLSSYNEQFF. DNA for the CDR3: TGCGCCAGCAGCGAAGGACGGGGCCTCAGCTCCTACAATGAGCAGTTCTTC.

This chain links TRBV5-1 with TRBJ2-1; 9 nucleotides line up with TRBD1. V shed 1 base, J shed 7 bases, and the junction held 6 bases outside the gene matches. Germline V lookup: CDR1 SGHRS, CDR2 YFSETQ. CDR3 length: 15 residues. The DNA of the CDR3 is TGCGCCAGCAGCTTGACAGGGGGCGCGGAGAATGAGCAGTTCTTC. Its protein product is CASSLTGGAENEQFF.

This clonotype was found a few times. The rearrangement uses TRBV7-6 and TRBJ2-5; 8 bases map to TRBD2. The ends lost 2 bases at V and 5 bases at J; junction bases unmatched: 10. The CDR3 runs to 16 residues. Germline CDR1 reads SGHVS; CDR2 reads FNYEAQ. The CDR3 loop is CASSLTGGRPSETQYF. CDR3 in DNA: TGTGCCAGCAGCTTAACGGGGGGGCGCCCATCGGAGACCCAGTACTTC.

This clonotype came up a few times. J is TRBJ2-7 and V is TRBV3-1, with D tentatively TRBD2 (5 bases). Trimming removed 0 bases at V and 2 bases at J, with 14 bases between. CDR3 length: 16 residues. From germline, CDR1 is LGHDT and CDR2 YNNKEL (reference sequence). CDR3 DNA sequence: TGTGCCAGCAGCCAAGATCTCACTAGTTGGACCTACGAGCAGTACTTC. This gives the protein CASSQDLTSWTYEQYF.